These 30 T cell receptor beta chains were sequenced from one sample in a study of T cell clonality in common variable immunodeficiency. Overall study findings and caveats: In common variable immunodeficiency, TCR beta chains reportedly carried fewer deletions and N-nucleotide insertions.

TCRdb's table, derived via immunoSEQ multiplex PCR, lists solely in-frame clones and lacks some. The specimen has 16,000 or so clones, none found just once. Which antigens these TCRs recognize remains unknown. Sequencing was performed on peripheral blood mononuclear cells. The receptor set was obtained from a human donor with common variable immunodeficiency.

Comment on this clone: The read ends 3 residues before the CDR3 terminus; that terminus is restored from the germline J gene. The V call is TRBV2, the J call TRBJ2-7, with 8 bases lining up with TRBD1. After removal of 5 bases from V and 1 base from J, the junction contained 4 bases not matched to a gene. The V gene's germline CDR1 is SNHLY and CDR2 FYNNEI. The CDR3 totals 14 residues. CDR3 protein: CASSSQGASYEQYF. The sequenced CDR3 bases are TGTGCCAGCAGTTCCCAGGGGGCGTCCTACGAG.

This clone was counted ten times or more. The CDR3 end falls 3 residues outside the read, so it is completed with the germline J gene. This chain joins TRBV6-1 and TRBJ1-5; the D is unclear. CDR1 is MNHNS, CDR2 SASEGT, per germline. The CDR3 runs to 15 residues. Between the trimmed V and J ends, which lost 1 base and 9 bases, there was a span of 16 bases. Incomplete CDR3 DNA: TGTGCCAGCAGTGAAGTGAGGGAGGGCCGGGGGCCC. Protein: CASSEVREGRGP. The whole CDR3 is CASSEVREGRGPQHF.

This clone was detected ten times or more. The CDR3 here is CASSLREPTGGYTF. CDR3 DNA (partial): TGTGCCAGCAGTCTTAGGGAGCCAACAGGTGGC. This chain joins TRBV6-2 or TRBV6-3 and TRBJ1-2, with a possible D match to TRBD1 (5 bases). Sequencing ends 3 residues short of the CDR3 end; the germline J gene provides the rest. CDR1 is MNHEY and CDR2 is SVGEGT in the germline V gene. This CDR3 comprises 14 residues. The V gene lost 5 bases and the J gene lost 7 bases, with 17 bases spanning the gap.

As regards this clone: Coverage ceases 3 residues before the CDR3 finishes, and the germline J gene fills in the end. The chain uses TRBV19 and TRBJ1-2; 7 nucleotides align to TRBD1. The CDR3 contains 14 residues. V lost 7 bases, J lost 3 bases, and 8 bases stayed unmatched. Germline lookup yields CDR1 LNHDA and CDR2 SQIVND (reference sequence). CDR3 bases read: TGTGCCAGTACAGCAGGGGGGATCGACTATGGC. It specifies CASTAGGIDYG. The entire CDR3 sequence reads CASTAGGIDYGYTF.

This clone was seen a few times. Incomplete CDR3 DNA: TGTGCCAGCAGCTTTGCCGGGACAGGGCCCTACGAG. This gives the protein CASSFAGTGPYE. The entire CDR3 protein is CASSFAGTGPYEQYF. This chain joins TRBV7-9 and TRBJ2-7; 9 nucleotides align to TRBD1. Read sequence stops 3 residues before the CDR3 end, and the germline J gene provides the missing end. J lost 2 bases, V lost 3 bases, and 5 bases had no gene match. In germline, CDR1 is SEHNR, CDR2 FQNEAQ (reference sequence). CDR3 size: 15 residues.

Concerning this clone: The observed sequence ends 3 residues before the CDR3 terminus, with the missing tail filled in from the germline J gene. The chain links TRBV7-6 to TRBJ2-2, with a tentative D call TRBD1 (6 bases). This CDR3 is 17 amino acids long. Trimming removed 5 bases from V and 8 bases from J, with 24 bases in between. CDR1 and CDR2 (germline): SGHVS, FNYEAQ. Incomplete CDR3 DNA: TGTGCCAGCAGCCCAACCACCGGGACACGGGTTTTTGGGGAG. It is translated as CASSPTTGTRVFGE. The whole CDR3 region reads CASSPTTGTRVFGELFF.

This clone has a handful of counts. The read falls 3 residues short of the CDR3 end, and the missing part is taken from the germline J gene. The identical CDR3 is also encoded by other nucleotide sequences in the sample. This chain joins TRBV7-9 and TRBJ1-1; 9 nucleotides align to TRBD1. CDR3 size: 14 residues. Germline V gives CDR1 SEHNR, CDR2 FQNEAQ (reference sequence). This CDR3 is CASSWTGVGTEAFF. The sequenced CDR3 bases are TGTGCCAGCAGCTGGACAGGGGTTGGGACCGAA.

This clone counts as medium-sized. The CDR3 goes on 3 residues after the read ends, and that part is filled in from the germline J gene. V gene TRBV5-1 combines with J gene TRBJ2-7, with D possibly being TRBD2 (5 bases). CDR1 is SGHRS and CDR2 is YFSETQ in the germline V gene. This CDR3 has 15 amino acids. V lost 1 base to trimming and J lost 5 bases, with 16 bases between them. CDR3 in amino acids: CASSLRTWAFNEQYF. The CDR3 bases that were read are TGCGCCAGCAGCTTGAGGACTTGGGCGTTTAACGAG.

On this clone: The read stops 3 residues short of the end of the CDR3; the missing end is completed from the germline J gene. The gene calls are TRBV18 and TRBJ1-1; D unresolved. V lost 3 bases and J 0 bases, leaving 8 bases between the germline ends. The CDR3 consists of 14 residues. Germline V lookup: CDR1 KGHSH, CDR2 LQKENI. The CDR3 here is CASSPRYVNTEAFF. CDR3 DNA (partial): TGTGCCAGCTCACCGCGGTACGTGAACACTGAA.

For this clone: Other DNA variants within this sample encode the same CDR3. CDR3 bases read: TGTGCCAGCTCACCACCAAATCCAGGTATTCGGGAAAAA. Translated, it gives CASSPPNPGIREK. The whole CDR3 protein reads CASSPPNPGIREKLFF. The J gene is TRBJ1-4, the V gene TRBV18, with D unresolved. Read sequence stops 3 residues before the CDR3 end, and the germline J gene provides the missing end. The V end lost 0 bases, the J end lost 8 bases, and 16 bases lay between the germline ends. This CDR3 contains 16 residues. Germline lookup yields CDR1 KGHSH and CDR2 LQKENI.

This clone was seen only a few times. The read ends 3 residues shy of where the CDR3 ends; the end is completed using the germline J gene. The chain couples TRBV18 to TRBJ2-1, with 10 bases that match TRBD2. The CDR3 runs to 16 residues. Trimming cost V 8 bases and J 8 bases; bases outside gene matches: 15. From germline, CDR1 is KGHSH and CDR2 LQKENI. Partial CDR3 DNA: TGTGCCAGCCTCACCCTAGCGGGGGCCCTTGGGGATGAG. Its translation is CASLTLAGALGDE. The CDR3 in its entirety is CASLTLAGALGDEQFF.

CDR3 bases read: TGTGCCAGCAGCTCTTCCGGACAGGGCTACGAG. This translates into CASSSSGQGYE. The entire CDR3 protein is CASSSSGQGYEQYF. V usage is TRBV7-8 and J usage is TRBJ2-7; 8 positions match TRBD1. The CDR3 end is not reached by the read, which stops 3 residues before it; the germline J gene fills it in. The germline CDR1 and CDR2 sequences are SGHVS and FQNEAQ. This CDR3 contains 14 residues. Trimming at V came to 4 bases and at J to 3 bases, leaving 5 bases not matched to a gene.

Remarks on this clone: The read terminates 3 residues before the CDR3 end, so the remaining end is supplied by the germline J gene. The V and J genes are TRBV7-2 and TRBJ1-2, with D perhaps TRBD1 (5 bases). CDR3 length: 14 residues. Germline V gene sequence: CDR1 SGHTA, CDR2 FQGNSA. V shed 4 bases and J shed 7 bases, with 16 bases lying between them. The covered CDR3 bases are TGTGCCAGCAGCTACTCAGGGAGGCAGGGTGGC. Amino acids: CASSYSGRQGG. The whole CDR3 sequence reads CASSYSGRQGGYTF.

This clone has more than one count but fewer than ten. The read halts 3 residues ahead of the CDR3 end, with the missing end drawn from the germline J gene. The rearrangement joins TRBV2 to TRBJ2-4; 7 bases are a match to TRBD2. Trimming at V came to 4 bases and at J to 5 bases, leaving 5 bases not matched to a gene. Germline CDR1 SNHLY, CDR2 FYNNEI. The CDR3 covers 14 residues. The sequenced part of the CDR3 DNA is TGTGCCAGCAGTGTAGAGCGGGGCCAAAACATT. Translation gives CASSVERGQNI. The entire CDR3 sequence reads CASSVERGQNIQYF.

This clone has just a few counts. The read falls 3 residues short of the CDR3 end, and the missing part is taken from the germline J gene. The V gene is TRBV18, the J gene TRBJ2-7; D uncertain. Germline assignment: CDR1 KGHSH and CDR2 LQKENI. V was shortened by 2 bases and J by 0 bases, with 5 bases between the two germline ends. The CDR3 sequence is 13 residues long. The CDR3 sequence: CASSPEVSYEQYF. CDR3 DNA (partial): TGTGCCAGCTCACCAGAGGTCTCCTACGAG.

A remark on this clone: The read is 3 residues too short to cover the CDR3 end, so that end is filled in from the germline J gene. V is TRBV19 and J is TRBJ2-2, with D possibly being TRBD1 (5 bases). The V end lost 3 bases, the J end lost 1 base, and 12 bases lay between the germline ends. Germline CDR1 and CDR2: LNHDA and SQIVND (reference sequence). The CDR3 loop spans 16 amino acids. The CDR3 here is CASSIMSQGNTGELFF. The DNA read from the CDR3 is TGTGCCAGTAGTATCATGTCCCAGGGGAACACCGGGGAG.

Turning to this clone: With the read ending 3 residues before the CDR3 end, the germline J gene is used to fill in that end. The chain recombines TRBV29-1 with TRBJ1-2, with TRBD1 matching 9 bases. Germline CDR1 SQVTM, CDR2 ANQGSEA. V trimming: 6 bases; J trimming: 3 bases; junction bases outside the gene matches: 17. The CDR3 extends over 17 amino acids. The CDR3 sequence: CSVANRDRARSDYGYTF. The sequenced part of the CDR3 DNA is TGCAGCGTCGCAAACCGGGACAGGGCCAGGTCAGACTATGGC.

This clone was seen more than once but under ten times. The CDR3 goes on 3 residues after the read ends, and that part is filled in from the germline J gene. This chain joins TRBV2 and TRBJ2-7; 10 nucleotides match TRBD1. The V gene's germline CDR1 is SNHLY and CDR2 FYNNEI. After removal of 5 bases from V and 2 bases from J, the junction contained 3 bases not matched to a gene. The CDR3 extends over 14 amino acids. The CDR3 protein is CASSLDRGAYEQYF. The part of the CDR3 DNA that was read is TGTGCCAGCAGTTTGGACAGGGGGGCCTACGAG. The full variable domain, completed using reference TRBV2 and TRBJ2-7, is EPEVTQTPSHQVTQMGQEVILRCVPISNHLYFYWYRQILGQKVEFLVSFYNNEISEKSEIFDDQFSVERPDGSNFTLKIRSTKLEDSAMYFCASSLDRGAYEQYFGPGTRLTVT.

This clone was observed a few times. Read coverage stops 3 residues before the CDR3 terminus; the germline J gene supplies the remainder. The rearrangement links TRBV5-1 to TRBJ2-1; TRBD2 matches 11 bases. With 5 bases clipped from V and 3 bases from J, the junction kept 4 bases outside the gene matches. Germline CDR1 SGHRS, CDR2 YFSETQ. This CDR3 comprises 15 residues. Partial CDR3 DNA: TGCGCCAGCAGTCCCGGACTAGCGGGCTACAATGAG. As protein: CASSPGLAGYNE. The full-length CDR3 reads as CASSPGLAGYNEQFF.

The DNA read from the CDR3 is TGTGCCAGTAGTATACGGGCGGGGAACACTGAA. Protein: CASSIRAGNTE. Given in full, the CDR3 is CASSIRAGNTEAFF. The V and J genes are TRBV19 and TRBJ1-1; D is ambiguous. The read gets to within 3 residues of the CDR3 end, and the germline J gene fills in the rest. Germline lookup yields CDR1 LNHDA and CDR2 SQIVND (reference sequence). The V gene lost 2 bases and the J gene lost 1 base, with 8 bases spanning the gap. The CDR3 is made up of 14 amino acids.

Note on this clone: The read comes to an end 3 residues before the CDR3 does, leaving the germline J gene to fill in the end. The chain uses TRBV2 and TRBJ1-5; D possibly corresponds to TRBD1 (6 bases). CDR3 size: 15 residues. V was pared by 2 bases and J by 5 bases, with 13 bases between. The V gene's germline CDR1 is SNHLY and CDR2 FYNNEI. CDR3 protein: CASSEFGTQDQPQHF. Partial CDR3 DNA: TGTGCCAGCAGTGAATTCGGGACACAGGATCAGCCC. The whole variable domain, remainder taken from reference TRBV2 and TRBJ1-5, is EPEVTQTPSHQVTQMGQEVILRCVPISNHLYFYWYRQILGQKVEFLVSFYNNEISEKSEIFDDQFSVERPDGSNFTLKIRSTKLEDSAMYFCASSEFGTQDQPQHFGDGTRLSIL.

The table lists this clone with a few counts. The read falls 3 residues short of the CDR3 end, and the missing part is taken from the germline J gene. This chain connects TRBV30 to TRBJ2-7; D is possibly TRBD1 (6 bases). The germline gives CDR1 GTSNPN, CDR2 SVGIG (reference sequence). The CDR3 length is 14 residues. Trimming took off 5 bases at V and 4 bases at J, with 18 bases between the two ends. The CDR3 bases that were read are TGTGCCTGGGCGCATAGGCCACAGGGTTACGAG. As protein: CAWAHRPQGYE. The whole CDR3 is CAWAHRPQGYEQYF.

In its sample, this clone was seen a few times. The read stops 3 residues short of the end of the CDR3; the missing end is completed from the germline J gene. The chain joins TRBV19 to TRBJ2-6, with 9 bases identical to TRBD1. The CDR3 covers 19 residues. Trimming at V came to 1 base and at J to 0 bases, leaving 7 bases not matched to a gene. Germline V gene sequence: CDR1 LNHDA, CDR2 SQIVND (reference sequence). The CDR3 region is CASSIGPGQGPSGANVLTF. The CDR3 bases that were read are TGTGCCAGTAGTATAGGTCCGGGACAGGGCCCCTCTGGGGCCAACGTC. Drawing the rest from reference TRBV19 and TRBJ2-6, the complete variable domain is DGGITQSPKYLFRKEGQNVTLSCEQNLNHDAMYWYRQDPGQGLRLIYYSQIVNDFQKGDIAEGYSVSREKKESFPLTVTSAQKNPTAFYLCASSIGPGQGPSGANVLTFGAGSRLTVL.

Ten or more counts support this clone. The read ends 3 residues before the CDR3 terminus; that terminus is restored from the germline J gene. J is TRBJ2-3 and V is TRBV10-3; 7 bases agree with TRBD2. CDR1 is ENHRY and CDR2 is SYGVKD in the germline V gene. This CDR3 comprises 14 residues. The junction had 2 bases not matched to a gene; V was cut back by 4 bases and J by 1 base. The CDR3 is CAISAAGGTDTQYF. CDR3 DNA (partial): TGTGCCATCAGTGCGGCGGGGGGCACAGATACG.

On this clone itself: The read finishes 3 residues shy of the CDR3 end, and the germline J gene is used to complete it. V is TRBV20-1 and J is TRBJ2-1, with 10 bases aligning to TRBD2. V was clipped by 3 bases and J by 6 bases; unmatched bases: 11. This CDR3 is 16 amino acids long. Germline CDR1 is DFQATT and CDR2 is SNEGSKA (reference sequence). The CDR3 here is CSARRLTSGVVNEQFF. The covered CDR3 bases are TGCAGTGCTAGGCGCTTAACTAGCGGGGTCGTCAATGAG.

Remarks on this clone: The missing CDR3 end, 3 residues past where the read stops, is filled in from the germline J gene. V gene TRBV18 combines with J gene TRBJ1-2, with D hard to call. Germline-derived CDR1 and CDR2 are KGHSH and LQKENI. The CDR3 extends over 15 amino acids. Trimming took off 1 base at V and 5 bases at J, with 14 bases between the two ends. The CDR3 loop reads CASSPQEGPRYGYTF. The DNA read from the CDR3 is TGTGCCAGCTCACCACAGGAGGGCCCACGGTATGGC.

Regarding this clone: The read terminates 3 residues ahead of where the CDR3 ends, so the germline J gene completes it. V gene TRBV7-9 combines with J gene TRBJ2-2, with a possible D match to TRBD2 (5 bases). The V gene's germline CDR1 is SEHNR and CDR2 FQNEAQ (reference sequence). There are 15 residues in the CDR3. The V gene lost 0 bases and the J gene lost 6 bases, with 11 bases spanning the gap. CDR3 amino acids: CASSLARAAAGELFF. The sequenced CDR3 bases are TGTGCCAGCAGCTTAGCGCGAGCGGCGGCCGGGGAG.

The table lists this clone with many counts. Read sequence stops 3 residues before the CDR3 end, and the germline J gene provides the missing end. The rearrangement uses TRBV20-1 and TRBJ1-6; D unresolved. The germline gives CDR1 DFQATT, CDR2 SNEGSKA (reference sequence). CDR3 length: 14 amino acids. Trimming shortened V by 6 bases and J by 10 bases, and 19 bases separated the two germline ends. The CDR3 reads CSALRGGVRSPLHF. Partial CDR3 DNA: TGCAGTGCCCTCCGAGGTGGTGTTCGCTCACCC.

This clone appeared a few times. The CDR3 goes on 3 residues after the read ends, and that part is filled in from the germline J gene. The chain couples TRBV7-2 to TRBJ1-6; maybe TRBD1 (6 bases). The CDR3 is 15 residues long. Trimming took 3 bases from V and 7 from J, leaving 13 bases between them. Germline lookup yields CDR1 SGHTA and CDR2 FQGNSA. Incomplete CDR3 DNA: TGTGCCAGCAGCTTCCTGGCGGGGGCAAATTCACCC. Translation gives CASSFLAGANSP. The whole CDR3 is CASSFLAGANSPLHF.

Comments on this clone: The read terminates 3 residues before the CDR3 end, so the remaining end is supplied by the germline J gene. This chain joins TRBV30 and TRBJ2-3; D possibly corresponds to TRBD1 (5 bases). The CDR3 loop spans 13 amino acids. Germline loops: CDR1 GTSNPN, CDR2 SVGIG (reference sequence). The germline V and J ends were trimmed by 0 bases and 1 base, with 5 bases remaining between them. The CDR3 loop reads CAWSVQGTDTQYF. The CDR3 bases that were read are TGTGCCTGGAGTGTACAGGGCACAGATACG.